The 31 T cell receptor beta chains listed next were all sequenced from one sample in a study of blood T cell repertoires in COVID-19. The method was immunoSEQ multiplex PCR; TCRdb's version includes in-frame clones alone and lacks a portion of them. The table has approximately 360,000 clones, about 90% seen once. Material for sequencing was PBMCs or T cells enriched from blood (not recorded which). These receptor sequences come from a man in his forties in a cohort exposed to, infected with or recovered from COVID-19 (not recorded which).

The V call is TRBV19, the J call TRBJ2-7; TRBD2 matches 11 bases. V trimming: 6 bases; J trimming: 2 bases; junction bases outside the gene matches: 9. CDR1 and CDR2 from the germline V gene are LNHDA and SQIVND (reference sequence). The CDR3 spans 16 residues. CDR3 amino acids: CASRERLAGYAYEQYF. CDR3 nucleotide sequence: TGTGCCAGTAGGGAACGACTAGCGGGATACGCCTACGAGCAGTACTTC.

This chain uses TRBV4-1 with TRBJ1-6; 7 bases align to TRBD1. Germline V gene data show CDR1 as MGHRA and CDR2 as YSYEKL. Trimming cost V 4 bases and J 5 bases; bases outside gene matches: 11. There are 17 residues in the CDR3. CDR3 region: CASSRATGTADNSPLHF. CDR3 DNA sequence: TGCGCCAGCAGCCGAGCGACCGGGACAGCCGATAATTCACCCCTCCACTTT.

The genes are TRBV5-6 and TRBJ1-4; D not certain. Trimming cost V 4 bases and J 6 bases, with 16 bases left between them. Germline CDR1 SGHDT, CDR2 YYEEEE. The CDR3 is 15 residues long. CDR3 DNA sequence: TGTGCCAGCAGCAGAGGCTACGATCGAGATGAAAAACTGTTTTTT. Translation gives CASSRGYDRDEKLFF.

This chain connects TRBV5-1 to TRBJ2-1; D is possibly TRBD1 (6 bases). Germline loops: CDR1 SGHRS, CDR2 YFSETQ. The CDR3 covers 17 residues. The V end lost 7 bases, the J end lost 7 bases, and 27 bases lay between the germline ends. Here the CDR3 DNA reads TGCGCCAGCGGTTCGATATTCGGACAGTTAGTCCGAAATGAGCAGTTCTTC. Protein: CASGSIFGQLVRNEQFF.

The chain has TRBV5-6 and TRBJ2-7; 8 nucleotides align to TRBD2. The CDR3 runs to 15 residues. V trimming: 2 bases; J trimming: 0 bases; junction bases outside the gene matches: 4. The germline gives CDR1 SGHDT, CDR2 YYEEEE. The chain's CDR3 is CASSFGGRTSYEQYF. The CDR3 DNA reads TGTGCCAGCAGCTTCGGCGGGAGGACCTCCTACGAGCAGTACTTC.

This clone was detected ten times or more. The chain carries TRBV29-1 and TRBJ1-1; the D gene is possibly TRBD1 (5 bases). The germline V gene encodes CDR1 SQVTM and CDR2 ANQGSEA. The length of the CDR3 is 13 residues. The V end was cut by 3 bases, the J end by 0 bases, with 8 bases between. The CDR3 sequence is CSVDGRVNTEAFF. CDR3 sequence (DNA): TGCAGCGTTGATGGCAGGGTGAACACTGAAGCTTTCTTT.

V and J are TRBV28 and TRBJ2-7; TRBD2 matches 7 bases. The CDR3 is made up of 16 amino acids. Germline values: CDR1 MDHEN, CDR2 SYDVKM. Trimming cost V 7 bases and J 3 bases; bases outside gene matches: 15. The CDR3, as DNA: TGTGCCAGCATCGAAGCTACGGGAGGAAGGAACTACGAGCAGTACTTC. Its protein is CASIEATGGRNYEQYF.

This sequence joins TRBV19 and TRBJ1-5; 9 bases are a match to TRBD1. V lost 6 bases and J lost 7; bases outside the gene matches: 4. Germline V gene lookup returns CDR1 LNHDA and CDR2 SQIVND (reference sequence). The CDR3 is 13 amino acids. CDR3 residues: CASRRQGGQPQHF. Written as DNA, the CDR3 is TGTGCCAGTAGGCGACAGGGGGGACAGCCCCAGCATTTT. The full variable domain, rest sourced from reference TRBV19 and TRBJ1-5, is DGGITQSPKYLFRKEGQNVTLSCEQNLNHDAMYWYRQDPGQGLRLIYYSQIVNDFQKGDIAEGYSVSREKKESFPLTVTSAQKNPTAFYLCASRRQGGQPQHFGDGTRLSIL.

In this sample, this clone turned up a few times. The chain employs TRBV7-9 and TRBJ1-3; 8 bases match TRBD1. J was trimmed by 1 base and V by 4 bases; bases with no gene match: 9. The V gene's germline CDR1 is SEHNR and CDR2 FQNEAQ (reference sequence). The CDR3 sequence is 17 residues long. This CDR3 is CASSSNRGVGSGNTIYF. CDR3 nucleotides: TGTGCCAGCAGCTCTAACAGGGGGGTTGGGTCTGGAAACACCATATATTTT.

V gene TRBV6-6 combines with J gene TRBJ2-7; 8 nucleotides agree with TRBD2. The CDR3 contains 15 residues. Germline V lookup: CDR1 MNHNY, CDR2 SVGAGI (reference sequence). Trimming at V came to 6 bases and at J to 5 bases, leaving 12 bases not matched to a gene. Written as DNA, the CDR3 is TGTGCCAGCAGCCGTTCCCGGACTAGCTTCGACGAGCAGTACTTC. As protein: CASSRSRTSFDEQYF.

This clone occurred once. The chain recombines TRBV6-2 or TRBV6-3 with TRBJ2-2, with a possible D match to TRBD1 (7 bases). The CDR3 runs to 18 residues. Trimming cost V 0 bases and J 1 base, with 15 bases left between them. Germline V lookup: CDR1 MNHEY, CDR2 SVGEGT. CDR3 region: CASSYSIGRTGNTGELFF. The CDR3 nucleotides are TGTGCCAGCAGTTACTCGATAGGGAGGACAGGGAACACCGGGGAGCTGTTTTTT.

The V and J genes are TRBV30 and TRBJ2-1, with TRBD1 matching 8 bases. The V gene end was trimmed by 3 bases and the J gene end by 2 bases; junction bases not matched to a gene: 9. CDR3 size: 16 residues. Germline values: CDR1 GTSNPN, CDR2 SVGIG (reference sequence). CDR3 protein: CAWSTLRTGPYNEQFF. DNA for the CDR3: TGTGCCTGGAGCACCCTCCGGACAGGGCCCTACAATGAGCAGTTCTTC.

CDR3 DNA: TGTGCCAGCAGTCCCACAGGGGTACATGGCTACACCTTC. Translation gives CASSPTGVHGYTF. The rearrangement uses TRBV27 and TRBJ1-2, with TRBD1 identical over 7 bases. Germline V gene sequence: CDR1 MNHEY, CDR2 SMNVEV (reference sequence). The CDR3 sequence is 13 residues long. J was trimmed by 6 bases and V by 5 bases; bases with no gene match: 6.

The chain's CDR3 is CASSLSLDTQYF. CDR3 nucleotides: TGCGCCAGCAGCCTCTCACTAGATACGCAGTATTTT. The genes are TRBV4-1 and TRBJ2-3; no reliable D call. Germline V gene sequence: CDR1 MGHRA, CDR2 YSYEKL. CDR3 length: 12 amino acids. V was cut by 4 bases and J by 5 bases, with 7 bases left in between.

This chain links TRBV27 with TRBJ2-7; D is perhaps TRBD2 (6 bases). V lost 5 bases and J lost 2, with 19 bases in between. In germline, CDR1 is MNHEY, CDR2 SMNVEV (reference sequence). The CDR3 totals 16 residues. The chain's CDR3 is CASSQYRDSPTYEQYF. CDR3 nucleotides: TGTGCCAGCAGTCAATACCGGGACTCTCCCACCTACGAGCAGTACTTC.

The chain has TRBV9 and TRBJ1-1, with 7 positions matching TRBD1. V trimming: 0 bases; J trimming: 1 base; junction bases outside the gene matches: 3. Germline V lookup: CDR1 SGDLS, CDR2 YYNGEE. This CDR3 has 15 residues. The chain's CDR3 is CASSVDPGGNTEAFF. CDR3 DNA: TGTGCCAGCAGCGTAGACCCAGGGGGGAACACTGAAGCTTTCTTT.

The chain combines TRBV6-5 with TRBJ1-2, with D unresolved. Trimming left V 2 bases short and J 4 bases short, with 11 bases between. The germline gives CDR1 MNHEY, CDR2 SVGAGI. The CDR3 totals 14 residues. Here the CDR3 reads CASSYESGSYGYTF. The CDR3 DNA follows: TGTGCCAGCAGTTACGAATCGGGGAGCTATGGCTACACCTTC.

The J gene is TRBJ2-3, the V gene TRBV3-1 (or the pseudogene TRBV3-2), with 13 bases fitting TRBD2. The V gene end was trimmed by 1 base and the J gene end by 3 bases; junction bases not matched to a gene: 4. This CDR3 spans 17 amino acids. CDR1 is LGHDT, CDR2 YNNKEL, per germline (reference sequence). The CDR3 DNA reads TGTGCCAGCAGCCAAGGTGGACTAGCGGGAGTGACAGATACGCAGTATTTT. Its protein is CASSQGGLAGVTDTQYF.

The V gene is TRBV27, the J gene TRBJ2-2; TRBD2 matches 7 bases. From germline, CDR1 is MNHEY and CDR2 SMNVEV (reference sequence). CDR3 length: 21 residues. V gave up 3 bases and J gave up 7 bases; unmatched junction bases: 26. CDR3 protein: CASSLLEQPGRGLVRIGELFF. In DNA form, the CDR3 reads TGTGCCAGCAGTTTGCTCGAACAACCGGGACGCGGACTAGTGCGTATCGGGGAGCTGTTTTTT.

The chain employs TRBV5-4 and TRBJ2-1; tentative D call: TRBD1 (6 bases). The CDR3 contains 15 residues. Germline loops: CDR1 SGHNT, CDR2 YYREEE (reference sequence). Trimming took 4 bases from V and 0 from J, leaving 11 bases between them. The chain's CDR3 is CASSPQGPSYNEQFF. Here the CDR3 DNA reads TGTGCCAGCAGCCCTCAGGGGCCCTCCTACAATGAGCAGTTCTTC.

DNA for the CDR3: TGTGCCAGCGCCTGGCAGGGAAGCACCCCAGATACGCAGTATTTT. The encoded protein is CASAWQGSTPDTQYF. This chain joins TRBV5-5 and TRBJ2-3; TRBD1 is a possible D gene (5 bases). The ends were cut back, 7 bases at V and 4 bases at J, with 19 bases in the middle. Looked up from germline, CDR1 is SGHKS and CDR2 is YYEKEE (reference sequence). This CDR3 has 15 residues. Drawing the rest from reference TRBV5-5 and TRBJ2-3, the complete variable domain is DAGVTQSPTHLIKTRGQQVTLRCSPISGHKSVSWYQQVLGQGPQFIFQYYEKEERGRGNFPDRFSARQFPNYSSELNVNALLLGDSALYLCASAWQGSTPDTQYFGPGTRLTVL.

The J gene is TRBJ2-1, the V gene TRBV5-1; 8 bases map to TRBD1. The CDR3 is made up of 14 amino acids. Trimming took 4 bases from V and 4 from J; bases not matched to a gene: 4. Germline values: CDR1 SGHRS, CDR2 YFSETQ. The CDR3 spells CASSRDRLYNEQFF. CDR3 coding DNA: TGCGCCAGCAGCAGGGACAGGCTATACAATGAGCAGTTCTTC. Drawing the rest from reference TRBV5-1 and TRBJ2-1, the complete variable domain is KAGVTQTPRYLIKTRGQQVTLSCSPISGHRSVSWYQQTPGQGLQFLFEYFSETQRNKGNFPGRFSGRQFSNSRSEMNVSTLELGDSALYLCASSRDRLYNEQFFGPGTRLTVL.

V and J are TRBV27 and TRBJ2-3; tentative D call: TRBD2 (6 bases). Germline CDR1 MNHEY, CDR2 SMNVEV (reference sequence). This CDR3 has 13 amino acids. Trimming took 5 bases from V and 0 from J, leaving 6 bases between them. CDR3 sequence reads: CASSGTSTDTQYF. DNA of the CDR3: TGTGCCAGCAGTGGGACTAGCACAGATACGCAGTATTTT.

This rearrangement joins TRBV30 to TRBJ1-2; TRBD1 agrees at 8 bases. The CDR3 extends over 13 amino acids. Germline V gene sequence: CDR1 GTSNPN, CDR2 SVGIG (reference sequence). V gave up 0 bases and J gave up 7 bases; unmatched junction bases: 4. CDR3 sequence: CAWSVDREVGYTF. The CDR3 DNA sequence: TGTGCCTGGAGTGTGGACAGGGAGGTTGGCTACACCTTC.

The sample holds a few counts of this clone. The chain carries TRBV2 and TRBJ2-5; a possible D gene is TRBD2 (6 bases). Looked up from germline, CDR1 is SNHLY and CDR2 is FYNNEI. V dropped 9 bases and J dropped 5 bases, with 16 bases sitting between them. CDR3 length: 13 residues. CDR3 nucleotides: TGTGCCAGTAAGTTCCGCGGGACGGAGACCCAGTACTTC. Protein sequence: CASKFRGTETQYF.

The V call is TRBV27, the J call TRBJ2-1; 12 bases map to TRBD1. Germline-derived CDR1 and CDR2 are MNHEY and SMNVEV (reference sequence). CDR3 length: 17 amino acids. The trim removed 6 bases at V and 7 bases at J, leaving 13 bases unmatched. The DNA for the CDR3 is TGTGCCAGCAGAATCTCGGGGGACAGGGGGCTAGGGAATGAGCAGTTCTTC. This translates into CASRISGDRGLGNEQFF.

The CDR3 sequence is CSVIRETQYF. CDR3 sequence (DNA): TGCAGCGTCATACGGGAGACCCAGTACTTC. The V gene is TRBV29-1, the J gene TRBJ2-5; D is ambiguous. Germline V gene lookup returns CDR1 SQVTM and CDR2 ANQGSEA. CDR3 length: 10 amino acids. The ends were cut back, 6 bases at V and 5 bases at J, with 7 bases in the middle.

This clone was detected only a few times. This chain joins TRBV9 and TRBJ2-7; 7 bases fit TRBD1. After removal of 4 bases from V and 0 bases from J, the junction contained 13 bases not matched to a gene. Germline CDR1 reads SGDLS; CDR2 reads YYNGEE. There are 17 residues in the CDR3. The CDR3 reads CASSPRVTGPSSYEQYF. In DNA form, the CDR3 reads TGTGCCAGCAGCCCTAGGGTGACAGGGCCTAGCTCCTACGAGCAGTACTTC.

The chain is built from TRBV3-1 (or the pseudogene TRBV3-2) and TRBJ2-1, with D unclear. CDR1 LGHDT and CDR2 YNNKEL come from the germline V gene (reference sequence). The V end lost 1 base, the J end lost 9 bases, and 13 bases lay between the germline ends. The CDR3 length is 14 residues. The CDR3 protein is CASSQGVLAVEQFF. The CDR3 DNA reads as TGTGCCAGCAGCCAAGGGGTATTGGCGGTTGAGCAGTTCTTC.

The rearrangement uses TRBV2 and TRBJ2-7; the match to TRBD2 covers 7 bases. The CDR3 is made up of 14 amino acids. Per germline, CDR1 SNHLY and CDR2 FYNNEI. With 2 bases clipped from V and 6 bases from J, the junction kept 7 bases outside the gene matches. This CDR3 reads CASSERRESSEQYF. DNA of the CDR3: TGTGCCAGCAGTGAACGGCGGGAGAGCAGCGAGCAGTACTTC.

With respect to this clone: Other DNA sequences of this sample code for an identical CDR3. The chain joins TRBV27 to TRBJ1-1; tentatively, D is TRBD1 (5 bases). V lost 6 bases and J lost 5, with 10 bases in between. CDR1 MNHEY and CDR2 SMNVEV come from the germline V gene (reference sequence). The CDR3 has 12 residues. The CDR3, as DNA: TGTGCCAGCAGCCTTAGGGGTACTGAAGCTTTCTTT. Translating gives CASSLRGTEAFF.